What follows describes a single T cell receptor beta chain. What it binds is not known. V lost 3 bases to trimming and J lost 5 bases, with 11 bases between them. CDR1 is LNHDA, CDR2 SQIVND, per germline (reference sequence). The CDR3 spans 14 residues. This sample stems from a study of early T cells in non-severe SARS-CoV-2 infection. Study background: Sequencing was performed on bulk RNA from unsorted whole blood, leaving chains unpaired. General study results and limits: Matching against VDJdb likely underestimated virus-specific expansions, favoring anti-spike CD8.

Attachment of unique molecular identifiers to individual cDNA molecules was performed. TCRdb ran MiXCR on the 5' RACE reads and lists one entry per CDR3 protein. In the table there are tens of thousands of distinct CDR3 sequences, roughly 10% of which are singletons. The rearrangement joins TRBV19 to TRBJ1-5; D not resolved. This receptor was taken from an adult who was a healthcare worker with PCR-confirmed SARS-CoV-2 infection or an uninfected control (not recorded which). Specimen: whole blood. The CDR3 nucleotides are TGTGCCAGTAGTATTCTAAGGAGTGATCAGCCCCAGCATTTT. This gives the protein CASSILRSDQPQHF.